This T cell receptor beta chain was sequenced for a study of Tregs in tolerant kidney transplant recipients. Study-wide context: Related graft donors supplied nonmyeloablative bone marrow transplants, and mixed chimerism was transient.

Findings and limits, study-wide: Nucleotide sequences could not be compared across some patients' samples due to primer changes. This study did not directly address biological reproducibility.

Concerning this clone: The antigen remains undetermined.

Sequencing was performed with immunoSEQ multiplex PCR; in TCRdb, only in-frame clones are kept and a portion is missing. The data show tens of thousands of clones, 85% to 90% seen once. Sequenced material: CD4+ T cells from blood, taken before the transplant. The sequence was obtained from a human donor who received a combined kidney and bone marrow transplant.

CDR3 nucleotides: TGTGCCAGCAGTGGACAGCAAGAGACCCAGTACTTC. Translation: CASSGQQETQYF. This chain connects TRBV28 to TRBJ2-5, with D perhaps TRBD1 (6 bases). Looked up from germline, CDR1 is MDHEN and CDR2 is SYDVKM. V was shortened by 5 bases and J by 2 bases, with 6 bases between the two germline ends. The CDR3 spans 12 residues.